This is a list of T cell receptor beta chains from one sample in a study of cytomegalovirus exposure and HLA in healthy donors. The assay was immunoSEQ multiplex PCR, and TCRdb's table has in-frame clones only and misses some. The sample holds 120,000 to 150,000 clones, around 77% seen once. The source material was PBMCs. These receptors were obtained from a woman in her forties or fifties in good health and CMV-seronegative. CDR3s include the opening cysteine and the closing phenylalanine or tryptophan. A D gene is named only where the DNA matches it firmly. Part of the rows lack a size; the others show once, few, many or a class for expanded clones.

j_call v_call d_call clone_size cdr3_aa cdr3_nt
TRBJ1-6 TRBV19 . . CASSIGASPLHF TGTGCCAGTAGTATCGGTGCTTCACCCCTCCACTTT
TRBJ1-6 TRBV11-2 . . CASSLESGYNSPLHF TGTGCCAGCAGCTTAGAATCAGGTTATAATTCACCCCTCCACTTT
TRBJ1-3 TRBV5-6 . . CASSLGARYSGNTIYF TGTGCCAGCAGCTTGGGAGCTCGATACTCTGGAAACACCATATATTTT
TRBJ1-5 TRBV7-9 TRBD1 . CASSLGGQGNQPQHF TGTGCCAGCAGCTTAGGAGGACAGGGTAATCAGCCCCAGCATTTT
TRBJ2-1 TRBV7-7 . once CACGSRGIENEQFF TGTGCCTGTGGGAGCAGGGGCATAGAGAATGAGCAGTTCTTC
TRBJ2-5 TRBV18 TRBD1 . CASSPKRDSPAPQETQYF TGTGCCAGCTCACCAAAAAGGGACAGCCCAGCCCCCCAAGAGACCCAGTACTTC
TRBJ2-5 TRBV7-9 . few CASSLARGGETQYF TGTGCCAGCAGCTTAGCGCGGGGTGGCGAGACCCAGTACTTC
TRBJ1-5 TRBV10-3 TRBD1 . CAISELGTGNQPQHF TGTGCCATCAGCGAACTTGGGACAGGGAATCAGCCCCAGCATTTT
TRBJ2-5 TRBV4-2 TRBD2 . CASSQVALAGVETQYF TGTGCCAGCAGCCAAGTTGCGCTAGCGGGGGTTGAGACCCAGTACTTC
TRBJ1-2 TRBV7-2 . . CASSLVLGANYGYTF TGTGCCAGCAGCTTAGTATTAGGAGCAAACTATGGCTACACCTTC
TRBJ1-2 TRBV7-9 . . CASSRQSQGYTF TGTGCCAGCAGCCGACAGTCTCAAGGCTACACCTTC
TRBJ1-4 TRBV30 TRBD1 . CAWTPRGTGSTKLFF TGTGCCTGGACCCCGCGAGGGACAGGGTCTACAAAACTGTTTTTT
TRBJ2-5 TRBV30 . . CAWSVLTPSETQYF TGTGCCTGGAGTGTACTGACACCGTCGGAGACCCAGTACTTC
TRBJ2-7 TRBV2 TRBD2 . CASSEDTSGGYEQYF TGTGCCAGCAGTGAAGATACTAGCGGGGGGTACGAGCAGTACTTC
TRBJ2-2 TRBV29-1 TRBD1 . CSADPGQGNTGELFF TGCAGCGCAGACCCGGGACAGGGGAACACCGGGGAGCTGTTTTTT
TRBJ2-1 TRBV6-4 . . CASKQGEGNEQFF TGTGCCAGCAAACAGGGCGAAGGGAATGAGCAGTTCTTC
TRBJ1-5 TRBV7-6 . . CASSATGRGGDQPQHF TGTGCCAGCAGCGCAACGGGCAGGGGTGGGGATCAGCCCCAGCATTTT
TRBJ2-7 TRBV7-9 . . CASSFISYEQYF TGTGCCAGCAGCTTCATCTCCTACGAGCAGTACTTC
TRBJ1-5 TRBV2 TRBD1 . CASSARTGRFNNQPQHF TGTGCCAGCAGCGCTCGGACAGGGCGATTCAACAATCAGCCCCAGCATTTT
TRBJ1-4 TRBV2 TRBD1 . CASEGGQGAGGEKLFF TGTGCCAGCGAAGGGGGACAGGGGGCCGGCGGTGAAAAACTGTTTTTT
TRBJ2-7 TRBV7-9 . medium-sized CASSLAGSSYEQYF TGTGCCAGCAGCTTAGCAGGGAGCTCCTACGAGCAGTACTTC
TRBJ2-2 TRBV28 . . CASSLFAAGTGELFF TGTGCCAGCAGTTTATTCGCGGCCGGGACCGGGGAGCTGTTTTTT
TRBJ1-1 TRBV18 . . CASSPAGRNLEAFF TGTGCCAGCTCACCTGCGGGGCGAAACCTAGAAGCTTTCTTT
TRBJ1-2 TRBV7-9 . . CASSQATVSSGYTF TGTGCCAGCAGCCAGGCTACAGTATCCAGTGGCTACACCTTC
TRBJ1-2 TRBV5-6 . . CASSFGTNGYTF TGTGCCAGCAGCTTTGGGACAAATGGCTACACCTTC
TRBJ1-6 TRBV5-1 TRBD1 . CASSSSGQGSSYNSPLHF TGCGCCAGCAGCTCCTCCGGACAGGGGAGCTCCTATAATTCACCCCTCCACTTT
TRBJ1-4 TRBV29-1 . . CSVGAGDATNEKLFF TGCAGCGTTGGGGCAGGGGACGCAACTAATGAAAAACTGTTTTTT
TRBJ1-1 TRBV7-9 . few CASSRETEAFF TGTGCCAGCAGCCGGGAGACTGAAGCTTTCTTT
TRBJ1-1 TRBV7-9 TRBD1 . CASRTTGVTEAFF TGTGCCAGCAGGACGACAGGGGTCACTGAAGCTTTCTTT
TRBJ1-4 TRBV6-6 . . CASSYPRGGTNEKLFF TGTGCCAGCAGTTACCCGAGGGGGGGCACTAATGAAAAACTGTTTTTT
TRBJ1-1 TRBV30 . . CAWTRGGAGGTEAFF TGTGCCTGGACCCGGGGGGGAGCAGGCGGCACTGAAGCTTTCTTT
TRBJ2-7 TRBV7-9 . . CASSLVHSYEQYF TGTGCCAGCAGCTTAGTACACTCCTACGAGCAGTACTTC
TRBJ1-1 TRBV29-1 TRBD1 . CSALGQGTFGAFF TGCAGCGCATTGGGACAGGGGACTTTCGGAGCTTTCTTT
TRBJ2-5 TRBV5-1 . . CASSFSGGRETQYF TGCGCCAGCAGCTTTTCGGGGGGCCGGGAGACCCAGTACTTC
TRBJ2-7 TRBV2 TRBD1 . CASTRDSYEQYF TGTGCCAGCACCCGGGACAGCTACGAGCAGTACTTC
TRBJ1-6 TRBV5-1 TRBD1 . CASSPGTGNSPLHF TGCGCCAGCAGCCCTGGGACAGGGAATTCACCCCTCCACTTT
TRBJ2-2 TRBV4-3 TRBD1 . CASSQDPTGGNTGELFF TGCGCCAGCAGCCAAGATCCGACAGGGGGGAACACCGGGGAGCTGTTTTTT
TRBJ1-4 TRBV4-1 TRBD1 . CASSKQGAREKLFF TGCGCCAGCAGCAAGCAGGGGGCTCGGGAAAAACTGTTTTTT
TRBJ2-7 TRBV11-2 . . CASSPRTPEQYF TGTGCCAGCAGCCCTCGGACACCCGAGCAGTACTTC
TRBJ2-5 TRBV2 . . CASRASETQYF TGTGCCAGCAGGGCCAGTGAAACCCAGTACTTC
TRBJ1-5 TRBV5-8 . . CASSLLQGDGNQPQHF TGTGCCAGCAGCTTGCTCCAGGGTGATGGTAATCAGCCCCAGCATTTT
TRBJ1-5 TRBV2 . . CASSSTRVSNQPQHF TGTGCCAGCAGTTCCACCAGGGTTAGCAATCAGCCCCAGCATTTT
TRBJ1-1 TRBV19 . . CASSPAVGTEAFF TGTGCCAGTAGCCCCGCGGTAGGAACTGAAGCTTTCTTT
TRBJ1-1 TRBV27 . . CASSDMNTEAFF TGTGCCAGCAGCGACATGAACACTGAAGCTTTCTTT
TRBJ1-3 TRBV18 . . CASSPTPDSGNTIYF TGTGCCAGCTCACCCACACCTGACTCTGGAAACACCATATATTTT
TRBJ2-1 TRBV9 . . CASSVGGSYNEQFF TGTGCCAGCAGCGTAGGAGGTAGCTACAATGAGCAGTTCTTC